This TCR beta chain was sequenced in a study of control samples from healthy donors and cancer patients. Clones were read by immunoSEQ multiplex PCR, and TCRdb kept only the in-frame ones, dropping some. The sample consists of roughly 100,000 clones, about 89% of them appearing once. V was pared by 5 bases and J by 6 bases, with 7 bases of the junction left unmatched. The CDR3 sequence is 16 residues long. From germline, CDR1 is SGHTA and CDR2 FQGNSA. This rearrangement joins TRBV7-2 to TRBJ1-6; 10 bases are shared with TRBD1. Material: PBMCs. This clonotype was obtained from a man aged 60-69 years with lung cancer. CDR3 sequence (DNA): TGTGCCAGCAGCCCCGGCCGACAGGGGGCTAATTCACCCCTCCACTTT. It codes for CASSPGRQGANSPLHF. The complete variable domain, with remaining parts taken from reference TRBV7-2 and TRBJ1-6, reads GAGVSQSPSNKVTEKGKDVELRCDPISGHTALYWYRQSLGQGLEFLIYFQGNSAPDKSGLPSDRFSAERTGGSVSTLTIQRTQQEDSAVYLCASSPGRQGANSPLHFGNGTRLTVT.